This is a list of T cell receptor beta chains from one sample in a study of T cells in Graves' hyperthyroidism and ophthalmopathy. TCRdb ran MiXCR on the multiplex PCR reads and lists one entry per CDR3 protein. The sample carries roughly 380,000 distinct CDR3 sequences, roughly 14% recorded once. The specimen sequenced was blood. The receptors originated from a woman between 55 and 75 years old with Graves' hyperthyroidism. Both conserved end residues are part of each CDR3. Each record gives: CDR3 length, V gene, J gene, clone size, D gene, CDR3 protein, CDR3 DNA. The D gene is left open where the match is weak. Clone sizes are given selectively: once, few, many, or a class where the clone is expanded.

14	TRBV29-1	TRBJ2-7	-	TRBD2	CSADGTSGSYEQYF	TGCAGCGCCGATGGGACTAGCGGATCCTACGAGCAGTACTTC
14	TRBV6-1	TRBJ2-1	-	-	CASSSVPSYNEQFF	TGTGCCAGCAGCTCCGTTCCGTCCTACAATGAGCAGTTCTTC
13	TRBV9	TRBJ2-2	-	-	CASSVGHAGELFF	TGTGCCAGCAGCGTAGGGCACGCCGGGGAGCTGTTTTTT
14	TRBV20-1	TRBJ2-1	many	-	CSASLGERYNEQFF	TGCAGTGCTAGCCTAGGCGAGCGGTACAATGAGCAGTTCTTC
13	TRBV12-3/TRBV12-4	TRBJ1-5	many	-	CASSSDRLGPQHF	TGTGCCAGCAGTTCGGACCGACTGGGGCCCCAGCATTTT
14	TRBV19	TRBJ2-2	-	-	CASSTPVATGELFF	TGTGCCAGTAGTACCCCCGTGGCCACCGGGGAGCTGTTTTTT
13	TRBV20-1	TRBJ2-6	-	-	CSARSSGANVLTF	TGCAGTGCCCGGTCCTCTGGGGCCAACGTCCTGACTTTC
15	TRBV6-6	TRBJ1-4	few	-	CASSYGTATNEKLFF	TGTGCCAGCAGTTACGGGACTGCAACTAATGAAAAACTGTTTTTT
14	TRBV6-1	TRBJ1-2	few	-	CASHQGIANYGYTF	TGTGCCAGCCACCAAGGGATTGCTAACTATGGCTACACCTTC
14	TRBV3-1	TRBJ2-7	many	-	CASSRNRDSYEQYF	TGTGCCAGCAGCCGAAACAGGGATTCCTACGAGCAGTACTTC
15	TRBV27	TRBJ2-1	many	-	CASSLGGSARDEQFF	TGTGCCAGCAGTTTGGGCGGGTCGGCGAGGGATGAGCAGTTCTTC
14	TRBV7-2	TRBJ2-5	many	TRBD2	CASSYGLDPETQYF	TGTGCCAGCAGCTATGGACTAGATCCGGAGACCCAGTACTTC
14	TRBV6-1	TRBJ2-3	few	-	CASSRARRTDTQYF	TGTGCCAGCAGTCGGGCCAGGAGGACAGATACGCAGTATTTT
15	TRBV4-1	TRBJ2-2	-	TRBD2	CASSQPGTSSRELFF	TGCGCCAGCAGCCAACCCGGGACTAGTTCCAGGGAGCTGTTTTTT
13	TRBV30	TRBJ1-5	-	TRBD1	CAWRGQGYQPQHF	TGTGCCTGGAGAGGACAGGGTTATCAGCCCCAGCATTTT
17	TRBV7-2	TRBJ2-6	-	TRBD1	CASSLASRGPGANVLTF	TGTGCCAGCAGCTTAGCGAGCAGGGGGCCTGGGGCCAACGTCCTGACTTTC
16	TRBV12-5	TRBJ1-5	-	-	CASGPRGEGSNQPQHF	TGTGCTAGTGGACCCCGCGGGGAAGGAAGCAATCAGCCCCAGCATTTT
14	TRBV3-1	TRBJ2-7	few	-	CASSQEGGGGKLYF	TGTGCCAGCAGCCAAGAGGGGGGTGGGGGGAAGCTGTACTTC
15	TRBV12-3/TRBV12-4	TRBJ1-5	-	-	CASSLVAAGYQPQHF	TGTGCCAGCAGTTTAGTGGCTGCGGGCTATCAGCCCCAGCATTTT
14	TRBV11-2	TRBJ2-7	many	TRBD2	CASSYGGYRYEQYF	TGTGCCAGCAGCTACGGGGGGTACAGGTACGAGCAGTACTTC
15	TRBV12-3/TRBV12-4	TRBJ2-7	once	TRBD1	CASPASGQGSYEQYF	TGTGCCAGCCCCGCGTCGGGACAGGGATCCTACGAGCAGTACTTC
16	TRBV4-1	TRBJ2-1	few	-	CASSQVIIRMDNEQFF	TGCGCCAGCAGCCAAGTAATCATTCGAATGGACAATGAGCAGTTCTTC